These 6 T cell receptor beta chains were sequenced from one sample in a study of Ad26.COV2.S vaccination and SARS-CoV-2 variants. Treatment noted: roughly 19 received Ad26.COV2.S at low or high dose, single or two shots; roughly five received placebo; per-sample allocation not given. All samples were drawn on day 63, counting from the first vaccine or placebo injection. Method: immunoSEQ multiplex PCR; TCRdb's copy keeps in-frame clones and lacks some. The sample lists hundreds of thousands of clones, around 92% occurring once. The source material was peripheral blood, sampled in a trial of Ad26.COV2.S vaccine versus placebo. The source is a person aged 18 to 59 who received the Ad26.COV2.S COVID-19 vaccine or a placebo.

The chain combines TRBV6-5 with TRBJ2-2; 10 bases fit TRBD1. CDR1 MNHEY and CDR2 SVGAGI come from the germline V gene. With V trimmed by 6 bases and J by 4 bases, 5 bases remained unmatched. The CDR3 has 15 amino acids. As DNA, the CDR3 is TGTGCCAGCAGGGCCGGGACAGGGGCCACCGGGGAGCTGTTTTTT. Its protein is CASRAGTGATGELFF.

The chain combines TRBV11-3 with TRBJ2-2, with D perhaps TRBD2 (5 bases). The CDR3 runs to 16 residues. Per the germline V gene, CDR1 is SGHNT and CDR2 is YENEEA. V lost 0 bases, J lost 6 bases, and 14 bases lay in between. CDR3 sequence reads: CASSLDRGLYAGELFF. In DNA, the CDR3 is TGTGCCAGCAGCTTAGATCGCGGGCTATATGCCGGGGAGCTGTTTTTT. Variable domain in full (rest from reference TRBV11-3 and TRBJ2-2): EAGVVQSPRYKIIEKKQPVAFWCNPISGHNTLYWYLQNLGQGPELLIRYENEEAVDDSQLPKDRFSAERLKGVDSTLKIQPAELGDSAVYLCASSLDRGLYAGELFFGEGSRLTVL.

This chain uses TRBV5-4 with TRBJ2-1; TRBD2 matches 9 bases. The J segment lost 10 bases and the V segment lost 4 bases, leaving 3 bases of the junction unmatched. This CDR3 has 12 amino acids. The germline gives CDR1 SGHNT, CDR2 YYREEE (reference sequence). This CDR3 is CASSKSGREQFF. The CDR3 nucleotides are TGTGCCAGCAGCAAGAGCGGGAGGGAGCAGTTCTTC.

This chain uses TRBV25-1 with TRBJ1-2; D gene uncertain. The CDR3 contains 14 residues. V dropped 0 bases and J dropped 4 bases, with 9 bases sitting between them. CDR1 MGHDK and CDR2 SYGVNS come from the germline V gene. The CDR3 reads CASSEYFGSYGYTF. The DNA of the CDR3 is TGTGCCAGCAGTGAATATTTTGGGTCCTATGGCTACACCTTC.

The chain links TRBV30 to TRBJ1-2; D uncertain. The CDR3 is 11 amino acids. The germline V gene encodes CDR1 GTSNPN and CDR2 SVGIG (reference sequence). Trimming cost V 0 bases and J 6 bases, with 5 bases left between them. As DNA, the CDR3 is TGTGCCTGGAGTGTAACTAATGGCTACACCTTC. Translating gives CAWSVTNGYTF.

This chain connects TRBV28 to TRBJ1-5; 7 nucleotides align to TRBD1. The CDR3 is 17 residues long. Germline-derived CDR1 and CDR2 are MDHEN and SYDVKM. With 2 bases clipped from V and 3 bases from J, the junction kept 10 bases outside the gene matches. The CDR3 nucleotides are TGTGCCAGCAGTTTACACAGGGGTCGTGGGCCCAATCAGCCCCAGCATTTT. This codes for CASSLHRGRGPNQPQHF. Combining the CDR3 with reference TRBV28 and TRBJ1-5 gives the whole variable domain DVKVTQSSRYLVKRTGEKVFLECVQDMDHENMFWYRQDPGLGLRLIYFSYDVKMKEKGDIPEGYSVSREKKERFSLILESASTNQTSMYLCASSLHRGRGPNQPQHFGDGTRLSIL.